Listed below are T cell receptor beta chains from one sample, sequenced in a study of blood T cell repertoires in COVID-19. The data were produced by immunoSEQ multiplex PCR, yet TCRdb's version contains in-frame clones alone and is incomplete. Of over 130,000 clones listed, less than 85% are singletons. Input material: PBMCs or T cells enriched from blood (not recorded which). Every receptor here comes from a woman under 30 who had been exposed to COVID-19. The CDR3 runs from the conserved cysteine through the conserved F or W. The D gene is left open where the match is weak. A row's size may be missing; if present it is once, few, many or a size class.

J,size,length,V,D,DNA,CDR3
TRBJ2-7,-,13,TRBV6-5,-,TGTGCCAGCAGGGACAGAGCCTCCTACGAGCAGTACTTC,CASRDRASYEQYF
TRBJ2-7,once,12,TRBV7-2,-,TGTGCCAGCAGCTTAGGGACAGCTAGTCCATACTTC,CASSLGTASPYF
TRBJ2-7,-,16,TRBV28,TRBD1,TGTGCCAGCAGTTCAGCCGCGGACAGGGATAACTACGAGCAGTACTTC,CASSSAADRDNYEQYF
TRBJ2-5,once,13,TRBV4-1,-,TGCGCCAGCAGCCGAGTGTTACAAGAGACCCAGTACTTC,CASSRVLQETQYF
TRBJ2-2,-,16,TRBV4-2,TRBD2,TGTGCCAGCAGCCAAGATAGGCGGGGGGACACCGGGGAGCTGTTTTTT,CASSQDRRGDTGELFF
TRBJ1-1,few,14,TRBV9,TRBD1,TGTGCCAGCAGCAAGACAGGGGCGAACACTGAAGCTTTCTTT,CASSKTGANTEAFF
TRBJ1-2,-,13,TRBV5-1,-,TGCGCCAGCAGCGGAAGGACAGTGGATGGCTACACCTTC,CASSGRTVDGYTF
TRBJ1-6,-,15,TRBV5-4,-,TGTGCCAGCAGCTCAACTACAGGGAATAATTCACCCCTCCACTTT,CASSSTTGNNSPLHF
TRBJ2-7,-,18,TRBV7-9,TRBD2,TGTGCCAGCAGCTTAGGGCTAGCGGGAGGTACCTCGTCCTACGAGCAGTACTTC,CASSLGLAGGTSSYEQYF
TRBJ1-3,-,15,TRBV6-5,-,TGTGCCAGCAGTTACAGCACGAGCTCTGGAAACACCATATATTTT,CASSYSTSSGNTIYF
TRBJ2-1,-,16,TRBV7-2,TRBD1,TGTGCCAGCAGCGCCCGGGACAGGGGGGGGTACAATGAGCAGTTCTTC,CASSARDRGGYNEQFF
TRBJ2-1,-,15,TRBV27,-,TGTGCCAGCAGCTCGACAGTCTACTCCTACAATGAGCAGTTCTTC,CASSSTVYSYNEQFF
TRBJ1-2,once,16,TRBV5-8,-,TGTGCCAGCAAACCCCGAGGCCCCGGGACAATCCATGGCTACACCTTC,CASKPRGPGTIHGYTF
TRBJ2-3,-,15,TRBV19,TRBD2,TGTGCCAGTAGTGTTACTAGCGGGATGGCAGATACGCAGTATTTT,CASSVTSGMADTQYF
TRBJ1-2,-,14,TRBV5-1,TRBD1,TGCGCCAGCAGTATTGGACAGGGGGTCTATGGCTACACCTTC,CASSIGQGVYGYTF
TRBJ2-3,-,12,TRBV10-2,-,TGCGCCAGCAGTGAGGGGCAGGGTACGCAGTATTTT,CASSEGQGTQYF
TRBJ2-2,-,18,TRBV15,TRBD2,TGTGCCACCAGCAGACCCTCTGCGGGGGGCGCGATTACCGGGGAGCTGTTTTTT,CATSRPSAGGAITGELFF
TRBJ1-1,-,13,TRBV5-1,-,TGCGCCAGCAGCCCCGCGGCGAACACTGAAGCTTTCTTT,CASSPAANTEAFF
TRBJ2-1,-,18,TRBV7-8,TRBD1,TGTGCCAGCAGCTCGAAAGATCCCGGGACAGGGGGATTCAATGAGCAGTTCTTC,CASSSKDPGTGGFNEQFF
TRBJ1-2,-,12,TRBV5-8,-,TGTGCCAGCAGTTTTTCCGGGGGAGGCTACACCTTC,CASSFSGGGYTF
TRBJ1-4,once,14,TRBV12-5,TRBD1,TGTGCTAGTGGCCGAGGACAGGGCAATGAAAAACTGTTTTTT,CASGRGQGNEKLFF
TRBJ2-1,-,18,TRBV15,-,TGTGCCACCAGCAGAGGTGGGGGAGGTGCTCAAACGGGCAATGAGCAGTTCTTC,CATSRGGGGAQTGNEQFF
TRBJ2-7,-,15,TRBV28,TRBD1,TGTGCCAGCAGTTTAGGGGGGACAGGATCCTACGAGCAGTACTTC,CASSLGGTGSYEQYF
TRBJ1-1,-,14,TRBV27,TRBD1,TGTGCCAGCAGTATATCGACAGGGCGAGGCGAAGCTTTCTTT,CASSISTGRGEAFF
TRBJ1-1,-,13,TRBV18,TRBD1,TGTGCCAGCTCACTACAGGGGGACACTGAAGCTTTCTTT,CASSLQGDTEAFF
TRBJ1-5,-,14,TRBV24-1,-,TGTGCCACCAGTGACTACTATAGCAATCAGCCCCAGCATTTT,CATSDYYSNQPQHF
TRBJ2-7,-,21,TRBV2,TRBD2,TGTGCCAGCAGAGGGCCTCCGGGGGGGAGTGCTAGCGCGTTACTTCCCTACGAGCAGTACTTC,CASRGPPGGSASALLPYEQYF
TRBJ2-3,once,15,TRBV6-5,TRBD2,TGTGCCAGCAGTTACCCGGGCGGGAGGGGAAATACGCAGTATTTT,CASSYPGGRGNTQYF
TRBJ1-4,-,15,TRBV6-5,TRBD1,TGTGCCAGCAGTTACACGGGACAGAGTAATGAAAAACTGTTTTTT,CASSYTGQSNEKLFF
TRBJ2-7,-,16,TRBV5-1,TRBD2,TGCGCCAGCAGCTTGGTTGTCGCGGGAGGGCCTGACGAGCAGTACTTC,CASSLVVAGGPDEQYF
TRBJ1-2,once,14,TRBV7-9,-,TGTGCCAGCAGCCGGACGGGGGCTAACTATGGCTACACCTTC,CASSRTGANYGYTF
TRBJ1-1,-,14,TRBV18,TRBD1,TGTGCCAGCTCACCTAGACAGGGTGGCACTGAAGCTTTCTTT,CASSPRQGGTEAFF
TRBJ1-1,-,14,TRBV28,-,TGTGCCAGCAGTTTAGACGGCAGGGGTGGTGAAGCTTTCTTT,CASSLDGRGGEAFF
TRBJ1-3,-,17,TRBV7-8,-,TGTGCCAGCAGCTTGATCCGGGGGACCTACTCTGGAAACACCATATATTTT,CASSLIRGTYSGNTIYF
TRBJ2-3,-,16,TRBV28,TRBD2,TGTGCCAGCAGCCCTTTTATGGGGAGGGCCCTAGATACGCAGTATTTT,CASSPFMGRALDTQYF
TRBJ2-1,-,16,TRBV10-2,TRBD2,TGCGCCAGCATACCAGGACTAGCGGGACCTACAGGTGAGCAGTTCTTC,CASIPGLAGPTGEQFF
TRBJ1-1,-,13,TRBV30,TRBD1,TGTGCCTGGAAAGGTCAGGGGGTGGATGAAGCTTTCTTT,CAWKGQGVDEAFF